This T cell receptor (beta chain) was found in a study of coeliac disease. This clone was observed a few times. Its antigen remains unidentified. TCRdb keeps only in-frame clones here, not all; method: immunoSEQ multiplex PCR. The sample carries 7,200 or so clones, approximately 64% recorded once. Germline V gene lookup returns CDR1 MDHEN and CDR2 SYDVKM. CDR3 length: 15 residues. The ends lost 5 bases at V and 3 bases at J; junction bases unmatched: 10. Study-level results: Control samples showed higher TRB and TRG clonality than intraepithelial and lamina propria samples in active celiac disease.

The rearrangement uses TRBV28 and TRBJ2-7, with 7 bases matching TRBD1. The sequence came from a woman under 30 with active celiac disease. Source material: lamina propria lymphocytes from the gut. For the CDR3, the DNA is TGTGCCAGCAGTGACCCCGGGACAGTAATCTACGAGCAGTACTTC. Protein: CASSDPGTVIYEQYF.